This is a list of T cell receptor beta chains from one sample in a study of response to subunit inactivated influenza vaccine. TCRdb processed the RT-PCR reads anew with MiXCR; each CDR3 protein has one entry. The sample contains some 800,000 distinct CDR3 sequences, 21% of which appear only once. Sequencing used PBMCs from blood, obtained roughly 5 days after vaccination. The receptors come from a man in his forties or fifties who received an inactivated influenza vaccine. Each CDR3 is given with its conserved first and last residue. Each record gives: J gene, clone size, D gene, V gene, CDR3 DNA, CDR3 protein. A D gene is named only where the DNA matches it firmly. Size is omitted from some rows. Given values are once, few, many or a class for expanded clones.

>TRBJ2-2|few|NA|TRBV12-3/TRBV12-4
TGTGCCAGCAGTTTTGGGCAGCAAACAGCCGGGGAGCTGTTTTTT
CASSFGQQTAGELFF
>TRBJ2-2|NA|TRBD2|TRBV20-1
TGCAGTGCTAGTGGTAGTTTCCAGGGACTAGAGGCCGGGGAGCTGTTTTTT
CSASGSFQGLEAGELFF
>TRBJ2-2|many|NA|TRBV6-2/TRBV6-3
TGTGCCAGCCTTAGCACCGGGGAGCTGTTTTTT
CASLSTGELFF
>TRBJ1-2|NA|NA|TRBV20-1
TGCAGTGCTAGACACAGGGTAGGGCACTATGGCTACACCTTC
CSARHRVGHYGYTF
>TRBJ1-5|few|TRBD1|TRBV5-5
TGTGCCAGCTGCCAGGGGGACAGGGGGCTTCAGCCCCAGCATTTT
CASCQGDRGLQPQHF
>TRBJ2-5|NA|NA|TRBV6-1
TGTGCCAGCAGGGAGGATTGGCAAGAGACCCAGTACTTC
CASREDWQETQYF
>TRBJ2-5|NA|TRBD1|TRBV20-1
TGCTGTGCTGGCCACGGGACAGGAAAAGAGACCCAGTACTTC
CCAGHGTGKETQYF
>TRBJ2-1|NA|NA|TRBV7-9
TGTGCCAGCAGCTTAGGCCAGCCGCCTTACAATGAGCAGTTCTTC
CASSLGQPPYNEQFF
>TRBJ2-7|few|NA|TRBV4-3
TGCGCCAGCAGCCAAGCGGGACATTCCGCCGAGCAGTACTTC
CASSQAGHSAEQYF
>TRBJ2-7|NA|NA|TRBV6-2/TRBV6-3
TGTGCCAGCAGGCGCCCACAGGGTACCTACGAGCAGTACTTC
CASRRPQGTYEQYF
>TRBJ2-3|few|TRBD2|TRBV4-2
TGTGCCAGCAGCCAAGAAGCGGGGGTGCAGGAAGATACGCAGTATTTT
CASSQEAGVQEDTQYF
>TRBJ2-2|NA|NA|TRBV2
TGTGCCAGCAGTGAAGTTTGGGTGACCGGGGAGCTCTTTTTT
CASSEVWVTGELFF
>TRBJ1-2|NA|TRBD1|TRBV28
TGTGCCAGCAGCCCCGACAGGGGGGGTAACTATGGCTACACCTTC
CASSPDRGGNYGYTF
>TRBJ2-5|NA|TRBD2|TRBV5-4
TGTGCCAGCACCGCTAGCGGGGCAATTGGGGAGACCCAGTACTTC
CASTASGAIGETQYF
>TRBJ2-7|NA|TRBD1|TRBV5-1
TGCGCCAGCAGCCAACAGACAGGGGTGTACGAGCAGTACTTC
CASSQQTGVYEQYF
>TRBJ2-7|many|NA|TRBV6-2/TRBV6-3
TGTGCCAGCCTGGACCCTCGCACCGGACAGCCGCTATCCTACTCCTACGAGCAGTACTTC
CASLDPRTGQPLSYSYEQYF
>TRBJ2-1|many|TRBD2|TRBV5-1
TGCGCCAGCAGCCCTGTCCCGGGACTAGCGGGGGGACTATACAATGAGCAGTTCTTC
CASSPVPGLAGGLYNEQFF
>TRBJ2-3|few|NA|TRBV4-3
TGCGCCAGCAGCCAAGCGTGGGGGACGTTGACAGATACGCAGTATTTT
CASSQAWGTLTDTQYF
>TRBJ2-7|few|TRBD2|TRBV5-1
TGCGCCAGCAGCCCACAGCGGGGTGACGAGCAGTACTTC
CASSPQRGDEQYF
>TRBJ2-1|few|NA|TRBV5-1
TGCGCCAGCGCAGACCTCTACAATGAGCAGTTCTTC
CASADLYNEQFF
>TRBJ1-1|few|TRBD1|TRBV6-1
TGTGCCAGTCATGCGGGACAGGGGAGGACTGAAGCTTTCTTT
CASHAGQGRTEAFF
>TRBJ1-1|NA|TRBD1|TRBV9
TGTGCCAGCAGCGTAGTAAGGGGGCTTGAAGCTTTCTTT
CASSVVRGLEAFF
>TRBJ1-3|NA|TRBD1|TRBV29-1
TGCAGCGTTACCTATGGACAGGGCCCTGGAAACACCATATATTTT
CSVTYGQGPGNTIYF
>TRBJ2-3|NA|TRBD2|TRBV28
TGTGCCAGCAGTTTACGAACTAGCGGGGGGGTGGCAGATACGCAGTATTTT
CASSLRTSGGVADTQYF
>TRBJ2-3|many|TRBD2|TRBV20-1
TGCAGTGCTAGTGGGGGACTAGTCACAGATACGCAGTATTTT
CSASGGLVTDTQYF
>TRBJ2-1|few|NA|TRBV7-2
TGTGCCAGCAGCCAGAGTCTCGACGGAGAAAGGTTCTTC
CASSQSLDGERFF
>TRBJ2-7|NA|TRBD1|TRBV11-2
TGTGCCAGCCGAAAGCTTACCGGGACAGGGGGCTACGAGCAGTACTTC
CASRKLTGTGGYEQYF
>TRBJ2-5|NA|TRBD2|TRBV12-3/TRBV12-4
TGTGCCAGCAGTACACTAGCGGGGGGGCTTGAGACCCAGTACTTC
CASSTLAGGLETQYF
>TRBJ2-6|NA|TRBD1|TRBV9
TGTGCCAGCAGCGTACCGGGACAGGGAAACCCTGGGGCCAACGTCCTGACTTTC
CASSVPGQGNPGANVLTF
>TRBJ2-3|NA|TRBD2|TRBV4-2
TGTGCCAGCAGCCAAGATGGACTAGCGGGTGAGGATACGCAGTATTTT
CASSQDGLAGEDTQYF
>TRBJ2-3|few|NA|TRBV5-1
TGCGCCAGCAGCTTGTTTTTGGATACGCAGTATTTT
CASSLFLDTQYF
>TRBJ2-7|few|NA|TRBV6-5
TGTGCCAGCAGTTACTCTAGCAGTCGGGCGGACGAGCAGTACTTC
CASSYSSSRADEQYF